The rows below give T cell receptor beta chains drawn from one sample of a study of tumor-infiltrating lymphocytes in primary liver carcinoma. TCRdb processed the multiplex PCR reads anew with MiXCR; each CDR3 protein has one entry. The sample yields about 100,000 distinct CDR3 sequences, around 68% seen once. Sequencing input: tumor-adjacent normal liver tissue. Receptor source: a man aged 35 to 55 with primary liver carcinoma and hepatitis B virus infection. Both conserved end residues are part of each CDR3. The D gene is left open where the match is weak. Some rows have no size entry. The others give once, few or many, or a class for an expanded clone.

d_gene: TRBD2
abundance: NA
v_gene: TRBV7-9
j_gene: TRBJ2-3
CDR3aa: CASSLTLAGWDRQYF
CDR3nt: TGTGCCAGTAGCTTAACACTAGCGGGATGGGATAGGCAGTATTTT

d_gene: NA
abundance: NA
v_gene: TRBV7-9
j_gene: TRBJ2-7
CDR3aa: CASGLIQGTNCEQYF
CDR3nt: TGTGCCAGCGGCTTAATCCAGGGAACTAACTGCGAGCAGTACTTC

d_gene: NA
abundance: once
v_gene: TRBV15
j_gene: TRBJ2-2
CDR3aa: CVTSRDSVTTGVTGELFF
CDR3nt: TGTGTCACCAGCAGAGATTCTGTGACGACAGGAGTCACTGGGGAGCTGTTTTTT

d_gene: NA
abundance: NA
v_gene: TRBV3-1
j_gene: TRBJ2-3
CDR3aa: CASSQEGIRRSGTSTDTQYF
CDR3nt: TGTGCCAGCAGCCAAGAAGGTATTCGGCGGTCGGGGACTAGCACAGATACGCAGTATTTT

d_gene: NA
abundance: NA
v_gene: TRBV11-1
j_gene: TRBJ1-4
CDR3aa: CASCHNRVPNEKMFF
CDR3nt: TGTGCCAGCTGCCACAACAGGGTACCTAATGAAAAAATGTTTTTT

d_gene: NA
abundance: many
v_gene: TRBV6-5
j_gene: TRBJ1-2
CDR3aa: CASGRQFYGYTF
CDR3nt: TGTGCCAGCGGACGCCAGTTCTATGGCTACACCTTC

d_gene: TRBD2
abundance: NA
v_gene: TRBV2
j_gene: TRBJ2-3
CDR3aa: CASGRTSGRVDTQYF
CDR3nt: TGTGCCAGCGGAAGGACTAGCGGGAGGGTAGATACGCAGTATTTC

d_gene: NA
abundance: many
v_gene: TRBV29-1
j_gene: TRBJ2-3
CDR3aa: CSVFAIQGNEAVTQYF
CDR3nt: TGCAGCGTTTTTGCAATCCAGGGTAACGAGGCGGTAACGCAGTATTTT

d_gene: NA
abundance: NA
v_gene: TRBV11-1
j_gene: TRBJ2-5
CDR3aa: CASSPLLEIRKDFQETQYF
CDR3nt: TGTGCCAGCAGCCCGCTCCTGGAGATCAGGAAGGACTTCCAAGAGACCCAGTACTTC

d_gene: TRBD2
abundance: NA
v_gene: TRBV11-2
j_gene: TRBJ2-1
CDR3aa: CASSLVSNGEGNEQFF
CDR3nt: TGTGCCAGCAGCTTAGTGTCTAACGGGGAGGGCAATGAGCAGTTCTTC

d_gene: NA
abundance: many
v_gene: TRBV14
j_gene: TRBJ1-2
CDR3aa: CASSQGGQGVPDYGYTF
CDR3nt: TGTGCCAGCAGCCAAGGGGGCCAGGGAGTTCCGGACTATGGCTACACCTTC

d_gene: TRBD1
abundance: many
v_gene: TRBV5-8
j_gene: TRBJ1-1
CDR3aa: CASSLKGTGGPMNTEAFF
CDR3nt: TGTGCCAGCAGCTTGAAGGGGACAGGGGGCCCCATGAACACTGAAGCTTTCTTT

d_gene: NA
abundance: NA
v_gene: TRBV28
j_gene: TRBJ2-7
CDR3aa: CASSSQMFSRGFEQYF
CDR3nt: TGTGCCAGCAGTTCCCAAATGTTCTCCCGAGGGTTCGAGCAGTACTTC

d_gene: TRBD1
abundance: NA
v_gene: TRBV28
j_gene: TRBJ1-5
CDR3aa: CVSSVQGKFGQPQHF
CDR3nt: TGTGTCAGCAGTGTACAGGGGAAGTTCGGTCAGCCCCAGCATTTT

d_gene: NA
abundance: NA
v_gene: TRBV11-2
j_gene: TRBJ2-3
CDR3aa: CASSVERTEQGSLYF
CDR3nt: TGTGCCAGCAGCGTAGAACGCACAGAGCAGGGGAGTCTGTATTTT

d_gene: NA
abundance: few
v_gene: TRBV19
j_gene: TRBJ2-1
CDR3aa: CASSIWWGAQLDNEQFF
CDR3nt: TGTGCCAGTAGTATATGGTGGGGCGCCCAGTTGGACAATGAGCAGTTCTTC

d_gene: NA
abundance: few
v_gene: TRBV13
j_gene: TRBJ2-1
CDR3aa: CASSSTGDFNSEQFF
CDR3nt: TGTGCCAGCAGCTCGACGGGGGACTTCAACAGTGAGCAGTTCTTC

d_gene: NA
abundance: NA
v_gene: TRBV11-2
j_gene: TRBJ2-5
CDR3aa: CAGRSRDSAHQVTRYF
CDR3nt: TGTGCCGGCAGATCCCGGGATTCGGCCCACCAAGTGACCAGGTACTTC

d_gene: NA
abundance: NA
v_gene: TRBV28
j_gene: TRBJ2-4
CDR3aa: CASSRDGNIQYF
CDR3nt: TGTGCTAGCAGTCGGGACGGAAACATTCAGTACTTC

d_gene: TRBD1
abundance: many
v_gene: TRBV29-1
j_gene: TRBJ2-1
CDR3aa: CSARRGPQPPDIYNEQFF
CDR3nt: TGCAGCGCCCGAAGGGGGCCGCAACCACCAGATATCTACAATGAGCAGTTCTTC

d_gene: NA
abundance: medium-sized
v_gene: TRBV11-1
j_gene: TRBJ2-3
CDR3aa: CASSSRGRTDTQYF
CDR3nt: TGTGCCAGCAGCAGCAGGGGTCGGACAGATACGCAGTATTTT

d_gene: NA
abundance: NA
v_gene: TRBV11-2
j_gene: TRBJ1-2
CDR3aa: CASSLGLDRNGYTF
CDR3nt: TGTGCCAGCAGCTTAGGACTAGACAGGAATGGCTACACCTTC

d_gene: TRBD1
abundance: few
v_gene: TRBV30
j_gene: TRBJ1-3
CDR3aa: CAWSEWTGPSSGNTIYF
CDR3nt: TGTGCCTGGAGTGAATGGACAGGGCCAAGCTCTGGAAACACCATATATTTT

d_gene: NA
abundance: NA
v_gene: TRBV4-1
j_gene: TRBJ2-5
CDR3aa: CASSQGSSERETQYF
CDR3nt: TGCGCCAGCAGCCAAGGGAGTAGCGAAAGAGAGACCCAGTACTTC

d_gene: NA
abundance: NA
v_gene: TRBV7-9
j_gene: TRBJ2-2
CDR3aa: CASSSQGSAYPGELFF
CDR3nt: TGTGCCAGCAGTTCACAGGGATCCGCTTACCCCGGGGAGCTGTTTTTT

d_gene: NA
abundance: many
v_gene: TRBV7-8
j_gene: TRBJ1-6
CDR3aa: CASSLILDQNSPLHF
CDR3nt: TGTGCCAGCAGCTTAATATTGGACCAAAATTCACCCCTCCACTTT

d_gene: NA
abundance: once
v_gene: TRBV11-2
j_gene: TRBJ2-5
CDR3aa: CASSLTYSALTQYF
CDR3nt: TGTGCCAGCAGCTTAACGTACTCAGCTCTGACCCAGTACTTC

d_gene: TRBD1
abundance: medium-sized
v_gene: TRBV11-2
j_gene: TRBJ1-5
CDR3aa: CASSGTGGSNQPQHF
CDR3nt: TGTGCCAGCAGCGGGACAGGGGGGAGCAATCAGCCCCAGCATTTT

d_gene: NA
abundance: NA
v_gene: TRBV2
j_gene: TRBJ1-2
CDR3aa: CASTGDLGVYGYTF
CDR3nt: TGTGCCAGCACTGGGGACCTGGGAGTCTATGGCTACACCTTC

d_gene: NA
abundance: many
v_gene: TRBV5-5
j_gene: TRBJ2-7
CDR3aa: CASSLRDGPYEQYF
CDR3nt: TGTGCCAGCAGCTTGCGCGACGGCCCCTACGAGCAGTACTTC

d_gene: NA
abundance: NA
v_gene: TRBV5-1
j_gene: TRBJ2-7
CDR3aa: CASSLGLIYEQYF
CDR3nt: TGCGCCAGCAGCTTGGGACTAATCTACGAGCAGTACTTC

d_gene: NA
abundance: NA
v_gene: TRBV6-5
j_gene: TRBJ2-3
CDR3aa: CAGRGLAEGTDTQYF
CDR3nt: TGTGCCGGCAGGGGGCTAGCGGAGGGGACAGATACACAGTATTTT

d_gene: NA
abundance: once
v_gene: TRBV6-5
j_gene: TRBJ2-1
CDR3aa: CAGSYSQGAEQLF
CDR3nt: TGTGCCGGCAGTTATAGCCAGGGCGCTGAGCAGCTCTTC

d_gene: NA
abundance: NA
v_gene: TRBV6-5
j_gene: TRBJ2-1
CDR3aa: CASSHSNRYNDQFF
CDR3nt: TGTGCCAGCAGTCACTCTAACAGATACAATGATCAGTTCTTC

d_gene: NA
abundance: many
v_gene: TRBV12-3/TRBV12-4
j_gene: TRBJ2-3
CDR3aa: CASSLSADTQYF
CDR3nt: TGTGCCAGCAGTTTATCGGCAGATACGCAGTATTTT

d_gene: TRBD2
abundance: NA
v_gene: TRBV20-1
j_gene: TRBJ2-7
CDR3aa: CSARAAVRGRDPYEQYF
CDR3nt: TGCAGTGCTAGAGCGGCCGTTCGCGGGAGGGATCCCTACGAGCAGTACTTC

d_gene: NA
abundance: many
v_gene: TRBV29-1
j_gene: TRBJ1-2
CDR3aa: CSVGGSYGYTF
CDR3nt: TGCAGCGTGGGGGGATCCTATGGCTACACCTTC

d_gene: NA
abundance: few
v_gene: TRBV28
j_gene: TRBJ1-2
CDR3aa: CASSRSGNNYGYTF
CDR3nt: TGTGCCAGCTCCCGCTCCGGGAATAACTATGGCTACACCTTC

d_gene: NA
abundance: many
v_gene: TRBV6-5
j_gene: TRBJ2-1
CDR3aa: CASRLGPFYNEQFF
CDR3nt: TGTGCCAGCAGGTTGGGACCTTTCTACAATGAGCAGTTCTTC

d_gene: TRBD2
abundance: NA
v_gene: TRBV5-4
j_gene: TRBJ2-1
CDR3aa: CASNDRLAKYNERFF
CDR3nt: TGTGCCAGCAACGATCGACTAGCGAAGTACAATGAGCGGTTCTTC